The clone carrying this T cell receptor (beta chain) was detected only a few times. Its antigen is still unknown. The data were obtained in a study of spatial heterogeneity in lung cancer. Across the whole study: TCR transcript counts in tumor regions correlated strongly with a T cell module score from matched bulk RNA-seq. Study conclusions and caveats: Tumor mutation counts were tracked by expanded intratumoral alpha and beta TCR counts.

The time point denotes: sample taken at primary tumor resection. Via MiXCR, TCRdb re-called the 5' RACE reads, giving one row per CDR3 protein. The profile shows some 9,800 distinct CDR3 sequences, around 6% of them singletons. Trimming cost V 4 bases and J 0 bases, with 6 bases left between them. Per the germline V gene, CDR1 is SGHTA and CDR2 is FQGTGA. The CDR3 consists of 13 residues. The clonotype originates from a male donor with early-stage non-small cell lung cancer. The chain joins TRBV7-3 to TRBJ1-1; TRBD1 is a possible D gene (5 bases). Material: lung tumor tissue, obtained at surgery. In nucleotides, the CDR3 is TGTGCCAGCAGCTCGGACATGAACACTGAAGCTTTCTTT. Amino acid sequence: CASSSDMNTEAFF.